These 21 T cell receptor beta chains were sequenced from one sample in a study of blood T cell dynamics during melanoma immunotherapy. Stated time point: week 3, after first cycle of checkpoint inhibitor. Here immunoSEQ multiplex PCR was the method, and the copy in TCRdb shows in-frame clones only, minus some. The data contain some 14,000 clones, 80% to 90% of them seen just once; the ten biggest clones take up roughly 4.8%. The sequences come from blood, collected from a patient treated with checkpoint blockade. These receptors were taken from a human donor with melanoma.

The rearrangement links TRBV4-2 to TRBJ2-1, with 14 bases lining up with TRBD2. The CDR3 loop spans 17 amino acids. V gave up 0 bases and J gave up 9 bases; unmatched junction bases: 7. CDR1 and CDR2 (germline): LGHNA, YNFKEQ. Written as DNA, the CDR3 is TGTGCCAGCAGCCAAGAAGGACTAGCGGGAGGTAGTGGTGAGCAGTTCTTC. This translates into CASSQEGLAGGSGEQFF.

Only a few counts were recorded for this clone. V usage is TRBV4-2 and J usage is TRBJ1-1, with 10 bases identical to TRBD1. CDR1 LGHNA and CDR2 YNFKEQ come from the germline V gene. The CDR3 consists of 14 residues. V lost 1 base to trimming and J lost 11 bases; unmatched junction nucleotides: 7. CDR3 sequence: CASSQAGQGEVAFF. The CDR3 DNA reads TGTGCCAGCAGCCAAGCAGGACAGGGGGAGGTGGCTTTCTTT.

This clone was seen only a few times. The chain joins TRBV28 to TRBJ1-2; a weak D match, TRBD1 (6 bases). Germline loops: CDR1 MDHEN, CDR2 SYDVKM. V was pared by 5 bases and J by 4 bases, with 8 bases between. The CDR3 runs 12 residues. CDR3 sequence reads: CASSTGFYGYTF. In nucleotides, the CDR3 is TGTGCCAGCAGTACAGGGTTCTATGGCTACACCTTC.

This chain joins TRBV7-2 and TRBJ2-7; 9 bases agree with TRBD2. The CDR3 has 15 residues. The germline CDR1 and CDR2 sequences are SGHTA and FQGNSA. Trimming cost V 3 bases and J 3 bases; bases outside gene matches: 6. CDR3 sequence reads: CASSLTSGSYYEQYF. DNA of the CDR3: TGTGCCAGCAGCTTGACTAGCGGAAGCTACTACGAGCAGTACTTC.

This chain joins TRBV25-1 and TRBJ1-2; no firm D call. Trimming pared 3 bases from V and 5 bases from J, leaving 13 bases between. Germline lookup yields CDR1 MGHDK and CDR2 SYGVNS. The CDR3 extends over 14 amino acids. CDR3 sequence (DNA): TGTGCCAGCAGTGATCTCGGGAACCGGTATGGCTACACCTTC. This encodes CASSDLGNRYGYTF.

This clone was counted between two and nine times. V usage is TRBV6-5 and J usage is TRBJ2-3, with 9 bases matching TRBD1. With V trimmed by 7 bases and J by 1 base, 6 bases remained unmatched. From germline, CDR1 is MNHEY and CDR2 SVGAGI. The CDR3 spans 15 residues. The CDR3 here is CASKSQGAGTDTQYF. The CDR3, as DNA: TGTGCCAGCAAGTCACAGGGGGCCGGCACAGATACGCAGTATTTT.

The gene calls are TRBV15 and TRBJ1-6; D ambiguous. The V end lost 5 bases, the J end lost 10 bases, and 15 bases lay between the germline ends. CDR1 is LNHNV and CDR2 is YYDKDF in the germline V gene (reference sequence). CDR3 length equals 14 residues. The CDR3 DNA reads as TGTGCCACCAGCTTTGGACGGAGAATATCACCCCTCCACTTT. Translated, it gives CATSFGRRISPLHF.

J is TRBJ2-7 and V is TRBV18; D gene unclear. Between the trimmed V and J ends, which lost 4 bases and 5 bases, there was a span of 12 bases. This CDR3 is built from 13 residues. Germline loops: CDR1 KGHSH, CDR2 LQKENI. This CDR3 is CASSQRQSNEQYF. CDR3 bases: TGTGCCAGCTCACAAAGACAATCTAACGAGCAGTACTTC.

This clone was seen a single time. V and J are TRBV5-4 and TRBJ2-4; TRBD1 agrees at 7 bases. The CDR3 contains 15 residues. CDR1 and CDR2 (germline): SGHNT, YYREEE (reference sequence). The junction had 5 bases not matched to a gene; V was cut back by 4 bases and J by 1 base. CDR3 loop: CASSGPGQAKNIQYF. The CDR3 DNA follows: TGTGCCAGCAGCGGGCCGGGACAGGCCAAAAACATTCAGTACTTC.

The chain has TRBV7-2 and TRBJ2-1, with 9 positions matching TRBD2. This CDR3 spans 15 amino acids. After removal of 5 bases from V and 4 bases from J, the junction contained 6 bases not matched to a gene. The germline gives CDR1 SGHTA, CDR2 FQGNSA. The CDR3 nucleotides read TGTGCCAGCAGCCCTATAGCGGGAGTTTACAATGAGCAGTTCTTC. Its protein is CASSPIAGVYNEQFF. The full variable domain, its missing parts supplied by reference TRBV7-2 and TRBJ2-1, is GAGVSQSPSNKVTEKGKDVELRCDPISGHTALYWYRQSLGQGLEFLIYFQGNSAPDKSGLPSDRFSAERTGGSVSTLTIQRTQQEDSAVYLCASSPIAGVYNEQFFGPGTRLTVL.

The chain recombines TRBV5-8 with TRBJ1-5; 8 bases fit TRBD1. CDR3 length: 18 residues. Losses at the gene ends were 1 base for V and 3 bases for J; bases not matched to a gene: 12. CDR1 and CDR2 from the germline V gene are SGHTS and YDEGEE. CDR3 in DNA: TGTGCCAGCAGCTTGCTAGGACAGGGAGGATTTGCCAATCAGCCCCAGCATTTT. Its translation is CASSLLGQGGFANQPQHF.

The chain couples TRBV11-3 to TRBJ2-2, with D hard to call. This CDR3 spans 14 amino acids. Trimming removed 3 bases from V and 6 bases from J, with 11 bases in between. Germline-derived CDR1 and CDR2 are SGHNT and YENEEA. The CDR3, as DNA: TGTGCCAGCAGCTTGTACACGGGTGCCGGGGAGCTGTTTTTT. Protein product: CASSLYTGAGELFF.

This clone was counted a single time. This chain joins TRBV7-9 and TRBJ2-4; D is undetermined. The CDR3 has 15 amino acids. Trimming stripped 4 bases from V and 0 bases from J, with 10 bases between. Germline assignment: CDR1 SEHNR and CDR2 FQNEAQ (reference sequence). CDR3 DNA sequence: TGTGCCAGCAGCTCCGACGCTTTAGCCAAAAACATTCAGTACTTC. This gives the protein CASSSDALAKNIQYF. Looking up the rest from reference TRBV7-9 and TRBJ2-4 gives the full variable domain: DTGVSQNPRHKITKRGQNVTFRCDPISEHNRLYWYRQTLGQGPEFLTYFQNEAQLEKSRLLSDRFSAERPKGSFSTLEIQRTEQGDSAMYLCASSSDALAKNIQYFGAGTRLSVL.

CDR3 nucleotide sequence: TGTGCCAGCAGCCCAGGGGGCGGGGAGGGAGAGCAGTTCTTC. Translation: CASSPGGGEGEQFF. The rearrangement uses TRBV7-9 and TRBJ2-1; TRBD1 is a possible D gene (8 bases). The CDR3 length is 14 residues. V was clipped by 5 bases and J by 10 bases, with 18 bases between them. Germline V gene data show CDR1 as SEHNR and CDR2 as FQNEAQ (reference sequence).

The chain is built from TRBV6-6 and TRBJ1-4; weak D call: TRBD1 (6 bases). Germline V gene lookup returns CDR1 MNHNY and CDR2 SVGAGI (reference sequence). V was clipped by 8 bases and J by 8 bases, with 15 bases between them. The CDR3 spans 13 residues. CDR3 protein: CASGGSVGEKLFF. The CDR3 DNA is TGTGCCAGCGGGGGCAGCGTTGGAGAAAAACTGTTTTTT.

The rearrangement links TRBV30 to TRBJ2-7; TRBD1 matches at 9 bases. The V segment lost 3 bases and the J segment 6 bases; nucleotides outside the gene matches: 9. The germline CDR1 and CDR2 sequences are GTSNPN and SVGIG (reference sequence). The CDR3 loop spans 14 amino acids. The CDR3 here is CAWRHRDRETEQYF. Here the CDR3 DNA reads TGTGCCTGGAGACACCGGGACAGGGAGACCGAGCAGTACTTC.

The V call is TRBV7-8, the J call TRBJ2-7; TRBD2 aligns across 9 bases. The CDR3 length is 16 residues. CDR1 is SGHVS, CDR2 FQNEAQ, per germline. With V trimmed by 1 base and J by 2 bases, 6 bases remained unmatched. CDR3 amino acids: CASSLVPAGGTYEQYF. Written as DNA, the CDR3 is TGTGCCAGCAGCTTAGTCCCCGCGGGGGGGACCTACGAGCAGTACTTC.

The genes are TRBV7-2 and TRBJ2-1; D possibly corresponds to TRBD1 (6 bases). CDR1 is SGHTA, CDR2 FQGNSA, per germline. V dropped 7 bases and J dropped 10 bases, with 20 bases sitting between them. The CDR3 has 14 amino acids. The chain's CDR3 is CASNPAGVGVEQFF. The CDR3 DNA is TGTGCCAGCAACCCCGCAGGGGTGGGGGTAGAGCAGTTCTTC.

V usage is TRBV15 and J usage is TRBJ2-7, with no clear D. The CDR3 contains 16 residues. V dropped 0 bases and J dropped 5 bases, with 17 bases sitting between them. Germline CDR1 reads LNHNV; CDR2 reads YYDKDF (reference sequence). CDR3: CATSRDRSGLEDEQYF. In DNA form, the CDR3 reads TGTGCCACCAGCAGAGACAGATCCGGCCTTGAAGACGAGCAGTACTTC.

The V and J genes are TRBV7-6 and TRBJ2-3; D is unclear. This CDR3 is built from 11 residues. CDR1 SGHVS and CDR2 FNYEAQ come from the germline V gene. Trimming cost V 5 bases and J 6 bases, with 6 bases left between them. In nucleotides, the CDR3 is TGTGCCAGCAGCCAGGTGGATACGCAGTATTTT. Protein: CASSQVDTQYF.

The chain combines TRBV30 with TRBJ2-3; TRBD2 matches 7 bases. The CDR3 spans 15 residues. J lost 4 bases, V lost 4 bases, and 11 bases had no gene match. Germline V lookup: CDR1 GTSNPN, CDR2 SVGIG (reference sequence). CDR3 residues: CAWTVGSGYADTQYF. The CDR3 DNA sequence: TGTGCCTGGACCGTCGGTAGCGGGTACGCAGATACGCAGTATTTT.